This is a list of T cell receptor beta chains from one sample in a study of radiation and T cells in renal cell carcinoma. The table came from immunoSEQ multiplex PCR; TCRdb's copy has only in-frame clones and leaves some out. The top ten hold around 2.8% of the sample, which has 95,000 to 150,000 clones, 80% to 85% seen once. Sequencing was performed on blood, taken from a patient whose treatment included radiotherapy and nephrectomy. The source is a woman aged 55 to 70 with renal cell carcinoma. Both conserved end residues are part of each CDR3. A D gene is named only where the DNA matches it firmly. Clone size is given for some rows only: seen once, a few or many times, or a class if the clone is expanded.

v_call	d_call	j_call	clone_size	cdr3_length	cdr3_nt	cdr3_aa
TRBV27	.	TRBJ1-1	few	13	TGTGCCAGCAGCCCGGGACAGAACACTGAAGCTTTCTTT	CASSPGQNTEAFF
TRBV28	.	TRBJ1-3	once	14	TGTGCCAGCGCAGGGGATCACTCTGGAAACACCATATATTTT	CASAGDHSGNTIYF
TRBV7-9	TRBD1	TRBJ2-5	.	14	TGTGCCAGCAGCTCGACAGGGGCGTCGGAGACCCAGTACTTC	CASSSTGASETQYF
TRBV19	.	TRBJ1-1	once	15	TGTGCCAGTAGTCCCCAGACGGGAGTGAACACTGAAGCTTTCTTT	CASSPQTGVNTEAFF
TRBV19	TRBD1	TRBJ1-2	.	16	TGTGCCAGTAGCCGAGGGGGACAGGGGGTTACCTATGGCTACACCTTC	CASSRGGQGVTYGYTF
TRBV7-3	TRBD1	TRBJ2-7	.	14	TGTGCCAGCAGCCCTTGGGACAGGGCCTACGAGCAGTACTTC	CASSPWDRAYEQYF
TRBV7-2	.	TRBJ1-1	.	13	TGTGCCAGCAGCTTCGGGGGGAACACTGAAGCTTTCTTT	CASSFGGNTEAFF
TRBV18	TRBD2	TRBJ2-7	.	15	TGTGCCAGCTCACCACCGGCTAGCGGGTCCGGGGAGCAGTACTTC	CASSPPASGSGEQYF
TRBV4-3	.	TRBJ2-6	.	16	TGCGCCAGCAGCCAAGATTCGGCAGCTGGGGCCAACGTCCTGACTTTC	CASSQDSAAGANVLTF
TRBV27	.	TRBJ1-1	many	14	TGTGCCAGCAGTTTATCGGGTCAGAACACTGAAGCTTTCTTT	CASSLSGQNTEAFF
TRBV2	.	TRBJ1-2	.	14	TGTGCCAGCAGATCTGGACGGCACTCTGGAGGCTACACCTTC	CASRSGRHSGGYTF
TRBV11-2	.	TRBJ2-5	.	12	TGTGCCAGCAGCTTAGGCGAAAAGACCCAGTACTTC	CASSLGEKTQYF